These T cell receptor beta chains were read from a single sample in a study of human T cells and chemical hapten exposure. TCRdb ran MiXCR on the RACE reads and lists one entry per CDR3 protein. Of 50,000 to 65,000 distinct CDR3 sequences listed, approximately 9.9% are singletons. The sequencing here drew on whole blood, taken in connection with sensitization to the hapten diphenylcyclopropenone (DPC). The source of these receptors is a woman in her forties with alopecia areata. Some clones in this sample may be carry-over from other donors' samples. CDR3s include the opening cysteine and the closing phenylalanine or tryptophan. The D gene is left open where the match is weak. Expanded clones get a size class; other rows say once, few or many, or leave the size out.

V gene: TRBV20-1
J gene: TRBJ1-3
D gene: -
clone size: few
CDR3 protein: CSARDFGKAGSGNTIYF
CDR3 DNA: TGCAGTGCTAGAGATTTTGGAAAGGCAGGCTCTGGAAACACCATATATTTT

V gene: TRBV19
J gene: TRBJ1-6
D gene: TRBD1
clone size: -
CDR3 protein: CATPPGQGYSPLHF
CDR3 DNA: TGTGCCACCCCTCCGGGACAGGGCTATTCACCCCTCCACTTT

V gene: TRBV7-8
J gene: TRBJ1-1
D gene: -
clone size: -
CDR3 protein: CASSLRRVRNTEAFF
CDR3 DNA: TGTGCCAGCAGCTTGAGGCGGGTGAGGAACACTGAAGCTTTCTTT

V gene: TRBV5-1
J gene: TRBJ2-1
D gene: -
clone size: -
CDR3 protein: CASSARESPYNEQFF
CDR3 DNA: TGCGCCAGCAGCGCCAGGGAAAGCCCCTACAATGAGCAGTTCTTC

V gene: TRBV6-2/TRBV6-3
J gene: TRBJ2-1
D gene: -
clone size: -
CDR3 protein: CASSTPRGPGEEQFF
CDR3 DNA: TGTGCCAGCAGTACCCCGCGGGGGCCCGGGGAAGAGCAGTTCTTC

V gene: TRBV20-1
J gene: TRBJ2-7
D gene: TRBD1
clone size: many
CDR3 protein: CSARGETGGWEQYF
CDR3 DNA: TGCAGTGCTAGAGGGGAAACAGGGGGCTGGGAGCAGTACTTC

V gene: TRBV10-3
J gene: TRBJ2-7
D gene: -
clone size: -
CDR3 protein: CAISEERIEQYF
CDR3 DNA: TGTGCCATCAGTGAGGAAAGGATCGAGCAGTACTTC

V gene: TRBV9
J gene: TRBJ2-7
D gene: -
clone size: many
CDR3 protein: CASSVGGQWYEQYF
CDR3 DNA: TGTGCCAGCAGCGTGGGGGGACAGTGGTACGAGCAGTACTTC

V gene: TRBV12-3/TRBV12-4
J gene: TRBJ1-1
D gene: -
clone size: few
CDR3 protein: CASSRRAERPEAFF
CDR3 DNA: TGTGCCAGCAGTCGCAGGGCAGAGAGGCCTGAAGCTTTCTTT

V gene: TRBV2
J gene: TRBJ1-6
D gene: -
clone size: many
CDR3 protein: CASRTGTGNSPLHF
CDR3 DNA: TGTGCCAGCAGAACCGGGACGGGAAATTCACCCCTCCACTTT

V gene: TRBV5-1
J gene: TRBJ2-3
D gene: -
clone size: few
CDR3 protein: CASSLLSAGTDTQYF
CDR3 DNA: TGCGCCAGCAGCTTGTTGTCGGCGGGCACAGATACGCAGTATTTT

V gene: TRBV24-1
J gene: TRBJ2-3
D gene: TRBD1
clone size: -
CDR3 protein: CATSNRDRGSDTQYF
CDR3 DNA: TGTGCCACCAGCAACCGGGACAGGGGCTCAGATACGCAGTATTTT

V gene: TRBV29-1
J gene: TRBJ2-7
D gene: TRBD2
clone size: few
CDR3 protein: CSATSGGAFDEQYF
CDR3 DNA: TGCAGCGCTACTAGCGGGGGGGCCTTCGACGAGCAGTACTTC

V gene: TRBV27
J gene: TRBJ2-2
D gene: -
clone size: few
CDR3 protein: CASSTRDPGELFF
CDR3 DNA: TGTGCCAGCTCTACCCGGGACCCCGGGGAGCTGTTTTTT

V gene: TRBV27
J gene: TRBJ2-6
D gene: -
clone size: -
CDR3 protein: CASSLRAGANVLTF
CDR3 DNA: TGTGCCAGCAGTCTAAGGGCGGGGGCCAACGTCCTGACTTTC

V gene: TRBV6-6
J gene: TRBJ1-2
D gene: TRBD1
clone size: many
CDR3 protein: CASSYPGQGARGGYTF
CDR3 DNA: TGTGCCAGCAGTTACCCCGGACAGGGGGCGCGGGGTGGCTACACCTTC

V gene: TRBV10-1
J gene: TRBJ2-7
D gene: -
clone size: -
CDR3 protein: CASSESKVSYEQYF
CDR3 DNA: TGCGCCAGCAGTGAGTCGAAAGTCTCCTACGAGCAGTACTTC

V gene: TRBV4-3
J gene: TRBJ1-6
D gene: -
clone size: few
CDR3 protein: CASSQGAKGSPLHF
CDR3 DNA: TGCGCCAGCAGCCAAGGGGCTAAGGGTTCACCCCTCCACTTT

V gene: TRBV25-1
J gene: TRBJ1-4
D gene: -
clone size: few
CDR3 protein: CASETPRVNEKLFF
CDR3 DNA: TGTGCCAGCGAAACCCCACGGGTCAACGAAAAACTGTTTTTT

V gene: TRBV12-3/TRBV12-4
J gene: TRBJ1-5
D gene: -
clone size: -
CDR3 protein: CASSPSSSNQPQHF
CDR3 DNA: TGTGCCAGCAGTCCCTCTTCTAGCAATCAGCCCCAGCATTTT

V gene: TRBV10-3
J gene: TRBJ2-3
D gene: -
clone size: many
CDR3 protein: CAISFGGDTDTQYF
CDR3 DNA: TGTGCCATCAGTTTCGGGGGCGACACAGATACGCAGTATTTT

V gene: TRBV24-1
J gene: TRBJ1-4
D gene: -
clone size: medium-sized
CDR3 protein: CATSPGRRGAWDEKLFF
CDR3 DNA: TGTGCCACCAGTCCCGGGAGAAGGGGCGCGTGGGATGAAAAACTGTTTTTT

V gene: TRBV6-5
J gene: TRBJ1-4
D gene: TRBD1
clone size: many
CDR3 protein: CASSYSSGGKLFF
CDR3 DNA: TGTGCCAGCAGTTACTCTTCAGGGGGGAAACTGTTTTTT

V gene: TRBV14
J gene: TRBJ1-4
D gene: -
clone size: many
CDR3 protein: CASSQGVATNEKLFF
CDR3 DNA: TGTGCCAGCAGCCAAGGAGTTGCAACTAATGAAAAACTGTTTTTT

V gene: TRBV18
J gene: TRBJ2-5
D gene: -
clone size: few
CDR3 protein: CASSPPRAGAQETQYF
CDR3 DNA: TGTGCCAGCTCACCACCCCGGGCTGGGGCTCAAGAGACCCAGTACTTC

V gene: TRBV12-3/TRBV12-4
J gene: TRBJ2-1
D gene: -
clone size: -
CDR3 protein: CASSLAIVSYNEQFF
CDR3 DNA: TGTGCCAGCAGTTTAGCGATTGTATCCTACAATGAGCAGTTCTTC

V gene: TRBV12-3/TRBV12-4
J gene: TRBJ2-5
D gene: -
clone size: few
CDR3 protein: CASSPPTSEETQYF
CDR3 DNA: TGTGCCAGCAGTCCGCCGACTAGTGAAGAGACCCAGTACTTC

V gene: TRBV7-8
J gene: TRBJ2-4
D gene: -
clone size: -
CDR3 protein: CASSFIDGIAKNIQYF
CDR3 DNA: TGTGCCAGCAGCTTCATAGACGGAATAGCCAAAAACATTCAGTACTTC

V gene: TRBV6-5
J gene: TRBJ1-2
D gene: -
clone size: many
CDR3 protein: CASSIRQASNYGYTF
CDR3 DNA: TGTGCCAGCAGTATCCGTCAGGCATCTAACTATGGCTACACCTTC

V gene: TRBV4-1
J gene: TRBJ2-7
D gene: -
clone size: many
CDR3 protein: CASSHILRSSKPYEQYF
CDR3 DNA: TGCGCCAGCAGCCATATCCTGAGGTCTTCAAAGCCCTACGAGCAGTACTTC

V gene: TRBV5-1
J gene: TRBJ1-1
D gene: -
clone size: -
CDR3 protein: CASSLGSTQTEAFF
CDR3 DNA: TGCGCCAGCAGCTTGGGGTCTACGCAGACTGAAGCTTTCTTT

V gene: TRBV18
J gene: TRBJ1-5
D gene: TRBD1
clone size: many
CDR3 protein: CASSPTPGGGGQPQHF
CDR3 DNA: TGTGCCAGCTCACCAACCCCAGGGGGAGGTGGTCAGCCCCAGCATTTT

V gene: TRBV6-6
J gene: TRBJ1-5
D gene: -
clone size: many
CDR3 protein: CASNWPGNQPQHF
CDR3 DNA: TGTGCCAGCAACTGGCCGGGCAATCAGCCCCAGCATTTT

V gene: TRBV28
J gene: TRBJ1-1
D gene: -
clone size: -
CDR3 protein: CASSPPGEAFF
CDR3 DNA: TGTGCCAGCAGTCCCCCGGGGGAAGCTTTCTTT

V gene: TRBV29-1
J gene: TRBJ2-5
D gene: -
clone size: many
CDR3 protein: CSVQVGQETQYF
CDR3 DNA: TGCAGCGTACAAGTCGGGCAAGAGACCCAGTACTTC

V gene: TRBV19
J gene: TRBJ1-5
D gene: TRBD1
clone size: many
CDR3 protein: CASSLGQGTQPQHF
CDR3 DNA: TGTGCCAGTAGTTTAGGACAGGGTACTCAGCCCCAGCATTTT

V gene: TRBV10-3
J gene: TRBJ1-1
D gene: -
clone size: few
CDR3 protein: CAIRKPTANTEAFF
CDR3 DNA: TGTGCCATCAGAAAGCCGACAGCGAACACTGAAGCTTTCTTT

V gene: TRBV6-6
J gene: TRBJ1-4
D gene: TRBD1
clone size: -
CDR3 protein: CASRYGDSFNEKLFF
CDR3 DNA: TGTGCCAGTCGTTACGGGGACAGCTTTAATGAAAAACTGTTTTTT

V gene: TRBV29-1
J gene: TRBJ1-1
D gene: -
clone size: few
CDR3 protein: CSVVGQGPNTEAFF
CDR3 DNA: TGCAGCGTTGTTGGGCAGGGGCCGAACACTGAAGCTTTCTTT

V gene: TRBV7-2
J gene: TRBJ2-3
D gene: TRBD2
clone size: -
CDR3 protein: CASSSYGTSGGPTQYF
CDR3 DNA: TGTGCCAGCAGCTCCTACGGGACTAGCGGGGGTCCGACGCAGTATTTT

V gene: TRBV10-3
J gene: TRBJ2-1
D gene: -
clone size: few
CDR3 protein: CATRPGGSQEQFF
CDR3 DNA: TGTGCCACCCGCCCGGGGGGCTCGCAAGAGCAGTTCTTC